The 14 T cell receptor beta chains listed next were all sequenced from one sample in a study of human T cells and chemical hapten exposure. TCRdb called the RACE reads again in MiXCR, with one record for every CDR3 protein. In the table there are 300,000 to 450,000 distinct CDR3 sequences, about 4.4% of which are singletons. Time point defined: patch test 1, 2 weeks after DPC sensitization. Treatment denoted: therapeutic diphenylcyclopropenone sensitization with weekly scalp DPC. This material consisted of whole blood, taken in connection with sensitization to the hapten diphenylcyclopropenone (DPC). These receptors originate from a woman between 50 and 59 years old with alopecia areata. Some clones in this sample may be carry-over from other donors' samples.

This clonotype was counted only a few times. V usage is TRBV6-6 and J usage is TRBJ1-6; 8 bases are a match to TRBD1. The CDR3 extends over 14 amino acids. The germline gives CDR1 MNHNY, CDR2 SVGAGI (reference sequence). The ends lost 11 bases at V and 7 bases at J; junction bases unmatched: 10. DNA of the CDR3: TGTGCCGGTGCCTTGACAGGGGTGAATTCACCCCTCCACTTT. Its translation is CAGALTGVNSPLHF.

This clonotype was detected ten times or more. The chain uses TRBV6-6 and TRBJ1-5; a weak D match, TRBD1 (6 bases). The CDR3 spans 14 residues. Germline V gene data show CDR1 as MNHNY and CDR2 as SVGAGI (reference sequence). The V end lost 10 bases, the J end lost 3 bases, and 16 bases lay between the germline ends. CDR3 nucleotides: TGTGCCACGAACCCCAGGGGAAACAATCAGCCCCAGCATTTT. Translating it yields CATNPRGNNQPQHF.

A few counts support this clonotype. The chain couples TRBV24-1 to TRBJ2-1; 11 positions agree with TRBD2. The V gene end was trimmed by 4 bases and the J gene end by 4 bases; junction bases not matched to a gene: 5. CDR1 is KGHDR and CDR2 is SFDVKD in the germline V gene. The CDR3 consists of 16 residues. The CDR3 region is CATSDPTSGSYNEQFF. As DNA, the CDR3 is TGTGCCACCAGTGACCCTACTAGCGGGAGTTACAATGAGCAGTTCTTC.

The chain joins TRBV5-1 to TRBJ2-5; weak D call: TRBD2 (5 bases). V dropped 3 bases and J dropped 4 bases, with 13 bases sitting between them. The CDR3 is made up of 14 amino acids. Germline CDR1 SGHRS, CDR2 YFSETQ. CDR3 sequence: CASSSGRAGETQYF. The CDR3 nucleotides are TGCGCCAGCAGCTCCGGACGGGCGGGAGAGACCCAGTACTTC.

This clonotype occurred many times. The rearrangement joins TRBV10-3 to TRBJ1-1; D is perhaps TRBD1 (6 bases). Germline V lookup: CDR1 ENHRY, CDR2 SYGVKD. The CDR3 covers 14 residues. With 7 bases removed from V and 1 base from J, the gap between germline ends came to 13 bases. The CDR3 spells CAITGGHRNTEAFF. The CDR3 DNA reads as TGTGCCATCACCGGGGGACATCGGAACACTGAAGCTTTCTTT.

This clonotype was counted ten times or more. The chain carries TRBV20-1 and TRBJ1-5, with a tentative D call TRBD1 (5 bases). The CDR3 has 13 amino acids. Per the germline V gene, CDR1 is DFQATT and CDR2 is SNEGSKA (reference sequence). V lost 7 bases to trimming and J lost 4 bases, with 14 bases between them. The chain's CDR3 is CSVGQQDNQPQHF. CDR3 bases: TGCAGTGTGGGGCAGCAAGATAATCAGCCCCAGCATTTT.

The table lists this clonotype with many counts. The V call is TRBV7-8, the J call TRBJ1-5; D might be TRBD1 (5 bases). The V end lost 5 bases, the J end lost 0 bases, and 14 bases lay between the germline ends. This CDR3 is 16 amino acids long. CDR1 is SGHVS, CDR2 FQNEAQ, per germline. CDR3 bases: TGTGCCAGCAGCCCGGGCCGGGGGAGTAGCAATCAGCCCCAGCATTTT. Its protein product is CASSPGRGSSNQPQHF.

This clonotype was seen ten or more times. CDR3 sequence: CSVEPSPDTQYF. The CDR3 DNA follows: TGCAGCGTTGAGCCTAGCCCAGATACGCAGTATTTT. The V gene is TRBV29-1, the J gene TRBJ2-3; D is possibly TRBD2 (5 bases). V was cut by 3 bases and J by 4 bases, with 8 bases left in between. Germline V gene data show CDR1 as SQVTM and CDR2 as ANQGSEA. The CDR3 runs 12 residues.

Many counts were recorded for this clonotype. This CDR3 reads CSVATFDTEAFF. The DNA for the CDR3 is TGCAGCGTTGCCACTTTTGACACTGAAGCTTTCTTT. The rearrangement uses TRBV29-1 and TRBJ1-1, with D hard to call. The CDR3 runs 12 residues. V lost 4 bases and J 3 bases, leaving 9 bases between the germline ends. From germline, CDR1 is SQVTM and CDR2 ANQGSEA.

V is TRBV29-1 and J is TRBJ1-1; 7 positions agree with TRBD1. CDR1 SQVTM and CDR2 ANQGSEA come from the germline V gene. The CDR3 has 13 amino acids. J gave up 6 bases and V 8 bases, and 12 bases lay outside the gene matches. CDR3 in amino acids: CSCNPGGLAEAFF. DNA of the CDR3: TGCAGCTGTAATCCAGGGGGGCTGGCTGAAGCTTTCTTT.

Many counts were recorded for this clonotype. The V call is TRBV5-5, the J call TRBJ1-6, with D unresolved. The CDR3 covers 17 residues. The germline V gene encodes CDR1 SGHKS and CDR2 YYEKEE (reference sequence). Deletions cut 0 bases from V and 0 bases from J, with 10 bases between. The CDR3 DNA follows: TGTGCCAGCAGCTTGGAACCCGAAGGCTCCTATAATTCACCCCTCCACTTT. It encodes CASSLEPEGSYNSPLHF.

The chain recombines TRBV12-3 or TRBV12-4 with TRBJ1-1; TRBD1 matches 11 bases. The CDR3 sequence is 14 residues long. V was clipped by 5 bases and J by 5 bases; unmatched bases: 4. The CDR3 DNA follows: TGTGCCAGCAGTCGGACAGGGGGCAAGACTGAAGCTTTCTTT. This encodes CASSRTGGKTEAFF.

The chain has TRBV28 and TRBJ2-7; the D gene could be TRBD1 or TRBD2 (5 bases each). CDR1 and CDR2 from the germline V gene are MDHEN and SYDVKM. The CDR3 runs 12 residues. The V end lost 6 bases, the J end lost 6 bases, and 12 bases lay between the germline ends. The CDR3 spells CASSWDLPEQYF. The CDR3 DNA sequence: TGTGCCAGCAGCTGGGACCTCCCCGAGCAGTACTTC.

This clonotype was counted ten times or more. The rearrangement uses TRBV7-6 and TRBJ1-1, with TRBD1 as a possible D gene (5 bases). Germline loops: CDR1 SGHVS, CDR2 FNYEAQ. Trimming shortened V by 5 bases and J by 1 base, and 8 bases separated the two germline ends. CDR3 length: 13 amino acids. The CDR3 DNA reads TGTGCCAGCAGCGATCAGGGGAACACTGAAGCTTTCTTT. This sequence encodes CASSDQGNTEAFF. The full variable domain, its missing parts supplied by reference TRBV7-6 and TRBJ1-1, is GAGVSQSPRYKVTKRGQDVALRCDPISGHVSLYWYRQALGQGPEFLTYFNYEAQQDKSGLPNDRFSAERPEGSISTLTIQRTEQRDSAMYRCASSDQGNTEAFFGQGTRLTVV.